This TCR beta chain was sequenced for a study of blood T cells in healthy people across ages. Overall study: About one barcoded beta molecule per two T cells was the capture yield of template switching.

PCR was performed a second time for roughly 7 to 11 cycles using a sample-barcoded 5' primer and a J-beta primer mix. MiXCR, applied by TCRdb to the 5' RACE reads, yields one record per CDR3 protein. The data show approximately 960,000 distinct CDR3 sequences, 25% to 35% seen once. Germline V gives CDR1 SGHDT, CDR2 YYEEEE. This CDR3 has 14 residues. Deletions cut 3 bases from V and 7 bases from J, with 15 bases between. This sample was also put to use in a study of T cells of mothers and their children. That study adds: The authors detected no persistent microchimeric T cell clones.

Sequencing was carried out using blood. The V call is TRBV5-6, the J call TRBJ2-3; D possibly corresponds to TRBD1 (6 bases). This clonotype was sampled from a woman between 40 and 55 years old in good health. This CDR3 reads CASSSGQRHHTQYF. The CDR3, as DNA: TGTGCCAGCAGCTCGGGACAACGGCATCATACGCAGTATTTT.